The 29 T cell receptor beta chains listed next were all sequenced from one sample in a study of CD8 T cells in ankylosing spondylitis. The antigens for these receptors are not known. Broader study findings: Ankylosing spondylitis blood appeared to be characterized by a TCR beta motif of several highly homologous variants.

A single record per CDR3 protein comes from TCRdb applying MiXCR to the 5' RACE reads. The data contain roughly 700,000 distinct CDR3 sequences, around a fifth of them seen just once; the ten biggest clones take up about 20%. The specimen sequenced was blood, either unsorted or a sorted T cell fraction (not recorded which). The origin of the receptors is a male donor with ankylosing spondylitis.

The V gene is TRBV5-1, the J gene TRBJ2-2, with D unclear. V was pared by 4 bases and J by 5 bases, with 15 bases between. Germline CDR1 reads SGHRS; CDR2 reads YFSETQ. This CDR3 has 15 amino acids. The CDR3 protein is CASSHVVGDTGELFF. In DNA form, the CDR3 reads TGCGCCAGCAGCCACGTTGTCGGCGATACCGGGGAGCTGTTTTTT.

J is TRBJ1-5 and V is TRBV20-1, with 9 nucleotides matching TRBD1. The CDR3 is 15 amino acids. Trimming cost V 0 bases and J 7 bases; bases outside gene matches: 7. Per the germline V gene, CDR1 is DFQATT and CDR2 is SNEGSKA (reference sequence). The CDR3 DNA follows: TGCAGTGCTAGAGATAGGACAGGGGTTGAACAGCCCCAGCATTTT. Amino acid sequence: CSARDRTGVEQPQHF.

The sample holds a few counts of this clonotype. V usage is TRBV3-1 and J usage is TRBJ2-5, with TRBD2 matching over 15 bases. The CDR3 spans 16 residues. V trimming: 4 bases; J trimming: 3 bases; junction bases outside the gene matches: 3. The germline V gene encodes CDR1 LGHDT and CDR2 YNNKEL (reference sequence). CDR3 amino acids: CASSRGTSGGKETQYF. The DNA for the CDR3 is TGTGCCAGCAGCCGTGGGACTAGCGGGGGGAAAGAGACCCAGTACTTC.

The chain carries TRBV6-5 and TRBJ2-3; 10 bases map to TRBD2. The CDR3 length is 19 residues. Germline assignment: CDR1 MNHEY and CDR2 SVGAGI. The trim removed 1 base at V and 6 bases at J, leaving 16 bases unmatched. In DNA, the CDR3 is TGTGCCAGCAGTTACTGGGCTAGCGGGAGAGGGGGGTCGGGCGATACGCAGTATTTT. Translating it yields CASSYWASGRGGSGDTQYF.

The chain carries TRBV3-1 and TRBJ2-1, with D possibly being TRBD2 (5 bases). The CDR3 sequence is 17 residues long. Per the germline V gene, CDR1 is LGHDT and CDR2 is YNNKEL (reference sequence). Deletions cut 0 bases from V and 0 bases from J, with 12 bases between. CDR3 in amino acids: CASSQDLDSTSYNEQFF. The CDR3, as DNA: TGTGCCAGCAGCCAAGATTTGGACTCCACCTCCTACAATGAGCAGTTCTTC.

The chain has TRBV6-1 and TRBJ2-1; D perhaps matches TRBD2 (6 bases). Trimming left V 1 base short and J 3 bases short, with 10 bases between. CDR1 and CDR2 from the germline V gene are MNHNS and SASEGT. The CDR3 loop spans 15 amino acids. CDR3 nucleotide sequence: TGTGCCAGCAGTGAAGACGGCGGGGACTACAATGAGCAGTTCTTC. It encodes CASSEDGGDYNEQFF.

The chain carries TRBV5-1 and TRBJ1-2; D is possibly TRBD1 (6 bases). The germline V gene encodes CDR1 SGHRS and CDR2 YFSETQ. The CDR3 extends over 16 amino acids. Between the trimmed V and J ends, which lost 4 bases and 4 bases, there was a span of 20 bases. CDR3 residues: CASSLTITGTFYGYTF. Written as DNA, the CDR3 is TGCGCCAGCAGCCTGACCATCACCGGGACATTCTATGGCTACACCTTC. The full variable domain, rest sourced from reference TRBV5-1 and TRBJ1-2, is KAGVTQTPRYLIKTRGQQVTLSCSPISGHRSVSWYQQTPGQGLQFLFEYFSETQRNKGNFPGRFSGRQFSNSRSEMNVSTLELGDSALYLCASSLTITGTFYGYTFGSGTRLTVV.

This clonotype has only a few counts. The chain is built from TRBV4-1 and TRBJ2-7; 8 nucleotides align to TRBD2. This CDR3 region has 16 residues. Trimming at V came to 1 base and at J to 4 bases, leaving 9 bases not matched to a gene. In germline, CDR1 is MGHRA, CDR2 YSYEKL. Here the CDR3 reads CASSQGGLGGIYEQYF. As DNA, the CDR3 is TGCGCCAGCAGCCAAGGGGGACTAGGGGGAATTTACGAGCAGTACTTC.

The rearrangement uses TRBV28 and TRBJ2-7; D may be TRBD2 (5 bases). The CDR3 contains 15 residues. The V end lost 5 bases, the J end lost 3 bases, and 17 bases lay between the germline ends. The germline CDR1 and CDR2 sequences are MDHEN and SYDVKM. The CDR3 DNA reads as TGTGCCAGCAGTCCCCCCGGGGTCGTCTTCTACGAGCAGTACTTC. This codes for CASSPPGVVFYEQYF.

This clonotype was detected only a few times. The chain recombines TRBV18 with TRBJ2-1; D remains unclear. Germline CDR1 reads KGHSH; CDR2 reads LQKENI. The CDR3 sequence is 14 residues long. V lost 4 bases to trimming and J lost 8 bases, with 15 bases between them. The CDR3 DNA follows: TGTGCCAGCTCACTTACCGGTCTTGGCGATGAGCAGTTCTTC. Translated: CASSLTGLGDEQFF.

The chain couples TRBV5-1 to TRBJ2-1, with D possibly matching TRBD2 (7 bases). This CDR3 has 15 amino acids. Deletions cut 0 bases from V and 8 bases from J, with 15 bases between. CDR1 SGHRS and CDR2 YFSETQ come from the germline V gene. This CDR3 is CASSLGPGGQYEQFF. CDR3 bases: TGCGCCAGCAGCTTGGGGCCGGGGGGCCAATATGAGCAGTTCTTC.

The chain employs TRBV9 and TRBJ1-5, with TRBD1 matching 7 bases. J was trimmed by 7 bases and V by 0 bases; bases with no gene match: 4. The V gene's germline CDR1 is SGDLS and CDR2 YYNGEE. This CDR3 spans 14 amino acids. The chain's CDR3 is CASSVAAGGQPQHF. CDR3 sequence (DNA): TGTGCCAGCAGCGTAGCGGCAGGGGGGCAGCCCCAGCATTTT.

The V and J genes are TRBV7-3 and TRBJ2-3; D possibly corresponds to TRBD1 (5 bases). From germline, CDR1 is SGHTA and CDR2 FQGTGA. CDR3 size: 13 residues. Between the trimmed V and J ends, which lost 5 bases and 2 bases, there was a span of 8 bases. CDR3 nucleotides: TGTGCCAGCAGCACAGGAATCACAGATACGCAGTATTTT. Translated, it gives CASSTGITDTQYF. Full variable domain (outside the CDR3, taken from reference TRBV7-3 and TRBJ2-3): GAGVSQTPSNKVTEKGKYVELRCDPISGHTALYWYRQSLGQGPEFLIYFQGTGAADDSGLPNDRFFAVRPEGSVSTLKIQRTERGDSAVYLCASSTGITDTQYFGPGTRLTVL.

The sample holds a few counts of this clonotype. The chain employs TRBV5-1 and TRBJ1-2; D gene unclear. V was trimmed by 0 bases and J by 2 bases, leaving 8 bases between them. Germline CDR1 SGHRS, CDR2 YFSETQ. The CDR3 spans 14 residues. This CDR3 reads CASSLASVNYGYTF. CDR3 coding DNA: TGCGCCAGCAGCTTGGCCTCGGTAAACTATGGCTACACCTTC.

This clonotype was counted ten times or more. CDR3 coding DNA: TGTGCCAGCAGCCCCCAGGGACAGGGGCCCTACGAGCAGTACTTC. This gives the protein CASSPQGQGPYEQYF. The gene calls are TRBV9 and TRBJ2-7; 10 nucleotides agree with TRBD1. Germline assignment: CDR1 SGDLS and CDR2 YYNGEE. The CDR3 has 15 residues. V gave up 4 bases and J gave up 2 bases; unmatched junction bases: 6.

The V and J genes are TRBV6-1 and TRBJ2-7; 10 bases fit TRBD1. Germline assignment: CDR1 MNHNS and CDR2 SASEGT. The V segment lost 5 bases and the J segment 6 bases; nucleotides outside the gene matches: 10. CDR3 length equals 15 residues. The CDR3 reads CASSPPGQGTTEQYF. The DNA for the CDR3 is TGTGCCAGCAGTCCCCCGGGACAGGGGACAACCGAGCAGTACTTC.

In its sample, this clonotype was seen many times. The chain's CDR3 is CASSPSSAWMEETQYF. The CDR3 bases are TGTGCCAGCTCACCCTCGTCCGCGTGGATGGAGGAGACCCAGTACTTC. J is TRBJ2-5 and V is TRBV18; D unresolved. Trimming took 3 bases from V and 5 from J, leaving 19 bases between them. The CDR3 has 16 amino acids. The germline CDR1 and CDR2 sequences are KGHSH and LQKENI. The whole variable domain, remainder taken from reference TRBV18 and TRBJ2-5, is NAGVMQNPRHLVRRRGQEARLRCSPMKGHSHVYWYRQLPEEGLKFMVYLQKENIIDESGMPKERFSAEFPKEGPSILRIQQVVRGDSAAYFCASSPSSAWMEETQYFGPGTRLLVL.

DNA for the CDR3: TGCAGTGTTGTGCTAGCGGGAGAGCGAGAGCAGTTCTTC. It codes for CSVVLAGEREQFF. This rearrangement joins TRBV20-1 to TRBJ2-1, with 10 bases matching TRBD2. CDR3 length equals 13 residues. V lost 7 bases, J lost 10 bases, and 10 bases stayed unmatched. Germline V gene sequence: CDR1 DFQATT, CDR2 SNEGSKA (reference sequence).

This chain uses TRBV4-3 with TRBJ1-1; 12 nucleotides align to TRBD1. CDR3 length: 18 amino acids. Germline CDR1 LGHNA, CDR2 YSLEER. V lost 1 base, J lost 4 bases, and 10 bases stayed unmatched. The CDR3 sequence is CASSQVGTGGVRGTEAFF. The CDR3 DNA reads TGCGCCAGCAGCCAAGTGGGGACAGGGGGCGTACGGGGCACTGAAGCTTTCTTT.

This clonotype was recorded only once. J is TRBJ1-5 and V is TRBV6-1; maybe TRBD1 (6 bases). Trimming removed 5 bases from V and 1 base from J, with 12 bases in between. Germline V gives CDR1 MNHNS, CDR2 SASEGT. The CDR3 spans 15 residues. The CDR3 nucleotides are TGTGCCAGCAGTCGGACAGCTAAGAGCAATCAGCCCCAGCATTTT. Its translation: CASSRTAKSNQPQHF.

This clonotype has a handful of counts. The genes are TRBV6-1 and TRBJ2-2; D is undetermined. V shed 10 bases and J shed 0 bases, with 9 bases lying between them. This CDR3 is built from 13 residues. Germline lookup yields CDR1 MNHNS and CDR2 SASEGT. The CDR3 spells CATLGANTGELFF. As DNA, the CDR3 is TGTGCCACCCTGGGCGCGAACACCGGGGAGCTGTTTTTT.

This chain uses TRBV15 with TRBJ1-4; D is uncertain. Matching the DNA end better, TRBJ2-2 makes the J call doubtful. CDR1 is LNHNV and CDR2 is YYDKDF in the germline V gene (reference sequence). The CDR3 spans 13 residues. The CDR3 sequence: CATSRETSGELFF. The CDR3 region has the DNA TGTGCCACCAGCAGAGAAACGTCAGGGGAGCTGTTTTTT.

V gene TRBV12-3 or TRBV12-4 combines with J gene TRBJ2-7; the match to TRBD2 covers 7 bases. This CDR3 has 12 amino acids. V was clipped by 6 bases and J by 7 bases; unmatched bases: 6. CDR3 DNA sequence: TGTGCCAGCAGCCCGGCCGGGAGGGAGCAGTACTTC. As protein: CASSPAGREQYF.

This clonotype was seen ten or more times. The J gene is TRBJ2-7, the V gene TRBV4-3, with TRBD1 identical over 8 bases. Trimming took 4 bases from V and 2 from J; bases not matched to a gene: 4. The CDR3 loop spans 14 amino acids. Per germline, CDR1 LGHNA and CDR2 YSLEER. The CDR3 loop is CASSPTGVPYEQYF. The CDR3 DNA reads TGCGCCAGCAGCCCGACAGGGGTTCCCTACGAGCAGTACTTC.

The rearrangement links TRBV15 to TRBJ2-3, with D maybe TRBD1 (6 bases). Germline lookup yields CDR1 LNHNV and CDR2 YYDKDF (reference sequence). Trimming removed 3 bases from V and 1 base from J, with 11 bases in between. The CDR3 extends over 15 amino acids. The CDR3: CATSRANRGTDTQYF. CDR3 bases: TGTGCCACCAGCAGGGCTAACAGGGGCACAGATACGCAGTATTTT.

The sample holds a few counts of this clonotype. Here the CDR3 reads CACGCGRGYEQYF. DNA of the CDR3: TGTGCCTGCGGCTGCGGACGGGGCTACGAGCAGTACTTC. This rearrangement joins TRBV21-1 to TRBJ2-7; the D call of TRBD1 is as the table states it, not checked on the DNA. TRBV21-1 constitutes a pseudogene. The CDR3 extends over 13 amino acids.

This sequence joins TRBV15 and TRBJ2-2; a weak D match, TRBD1 (6 bases). Germline V gene lookup returns CDR1 LNHNV and CDR2 YYDKDF (reference sequence). Deletions cut 0 bases from V and 2 bases from J, with 10 bases between. The CDR3 sequence is 16 residues long. CDR3 coding DNA: TGTGCCACCAGCAGAGACTGGACAGCAAACACCGGGGAGCTGTTTTTT. This codes for CATSRDWTANTGELFF. Drawing the rest from reference TRBV15 and TRBJ2-2, the complete variable domain is DAMVIQNPRYQVTQFGKPVTLSCSQTLNHNVMYWYQQKSSQAPKLLFHYYDKDFNNEADTPDNFQSRRPNTSFCFLDIRSPGLGDTAMYLCATSRDWTANTGELFFGEGSRLTVL.

V and J are TRBV7-9 and TRBJ2-3; TRBD2 aligns across 7 bases. The CDR3 has 15 amino acids. Germline V lookup: CDR1 SEHNR, CDR2 FQNEAQ (reference sequence). Trimming took 6 bases from V and 6 from J; bases not matched to a gene: 12. The CDR3 spells CASRPNRAGADTQYF. CDR3 in DNA: TGTGCCAGCAGACCTAACCGGGCGGGAGCGGATACGCAGTATTTT.

V gene TRBV7-2 combines with J gene TRBJ2-1, with D hard to call. The CDR3 has 12 residues. The germline V and J ends were trimmed by 4 bases and 11 bases, with 12 bases remaining between them. Germline CDR1 reads SGHTA; CDR2 reads FQGNSA. The CDR3 sequence is CASSSYRPKQFF. The CDR3 region has the DNA TGTGCCAGCAGCTCTTATCGACCCAAGCAGTTCTTC.